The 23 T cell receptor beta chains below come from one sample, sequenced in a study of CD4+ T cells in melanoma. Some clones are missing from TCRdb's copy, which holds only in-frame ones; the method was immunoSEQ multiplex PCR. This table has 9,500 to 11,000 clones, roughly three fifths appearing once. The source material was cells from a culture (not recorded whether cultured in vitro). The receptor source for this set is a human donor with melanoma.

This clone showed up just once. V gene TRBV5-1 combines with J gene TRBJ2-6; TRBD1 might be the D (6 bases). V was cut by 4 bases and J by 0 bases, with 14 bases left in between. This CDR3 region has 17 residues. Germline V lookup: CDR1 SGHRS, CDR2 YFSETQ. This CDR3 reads CASSRDTGFSGANVLTF. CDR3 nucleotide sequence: TGCGCCAGCAGCCGGGACACGGGTTTCTCTGGGGCCAACGTCCTGACTTTC.

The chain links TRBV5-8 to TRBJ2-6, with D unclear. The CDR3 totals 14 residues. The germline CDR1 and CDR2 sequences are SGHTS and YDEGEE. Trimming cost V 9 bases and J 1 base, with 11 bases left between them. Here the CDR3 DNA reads TGTGCCACCAACCGACCGTCTGGGGCCAACGTCCTGACTTTC. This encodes CATNRPSGANVLTF.

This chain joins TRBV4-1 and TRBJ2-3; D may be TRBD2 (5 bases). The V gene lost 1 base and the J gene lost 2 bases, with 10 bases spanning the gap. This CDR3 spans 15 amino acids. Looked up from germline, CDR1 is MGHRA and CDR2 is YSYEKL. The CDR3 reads CASSQGYGDTDTQYF. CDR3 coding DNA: TGCGCCAGCAGCCAAGGATACGGGGACACAGATACGCAGTATTTT.

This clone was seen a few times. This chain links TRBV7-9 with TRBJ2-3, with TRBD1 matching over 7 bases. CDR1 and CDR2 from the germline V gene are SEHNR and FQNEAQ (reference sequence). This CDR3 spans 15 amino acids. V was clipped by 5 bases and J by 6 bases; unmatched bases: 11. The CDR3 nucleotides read TGTGCCAGCAGCCCAGGCGGACAGGTTGCGGATACGCAGTATTTT. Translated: CASSPGGQVADTQYF.

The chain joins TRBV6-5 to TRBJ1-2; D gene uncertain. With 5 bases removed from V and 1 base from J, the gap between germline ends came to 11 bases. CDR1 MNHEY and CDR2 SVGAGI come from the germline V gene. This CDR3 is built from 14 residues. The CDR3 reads CASSPLAFNYGYTF. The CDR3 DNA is TGTGCCAGCAGTCCTTTGGCATTTAACTATGGCTACACCTTC.

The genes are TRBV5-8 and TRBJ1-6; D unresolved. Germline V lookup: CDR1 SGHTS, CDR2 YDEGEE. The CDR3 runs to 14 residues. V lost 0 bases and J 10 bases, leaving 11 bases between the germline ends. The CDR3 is CASSLGMGTSPLHF. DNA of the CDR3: TGTGCCAGCAGCTTGGGCATGGGAACCTCACCCCTCCACTTT.

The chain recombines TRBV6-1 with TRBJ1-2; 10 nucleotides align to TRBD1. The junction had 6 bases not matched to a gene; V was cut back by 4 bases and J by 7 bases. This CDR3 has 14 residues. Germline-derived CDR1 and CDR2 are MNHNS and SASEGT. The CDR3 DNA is TGTGCCAGCAGTGGACAGGGGGCGTTGGGTGGCTACACCTTC. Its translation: CASSGQGALGGYTF.

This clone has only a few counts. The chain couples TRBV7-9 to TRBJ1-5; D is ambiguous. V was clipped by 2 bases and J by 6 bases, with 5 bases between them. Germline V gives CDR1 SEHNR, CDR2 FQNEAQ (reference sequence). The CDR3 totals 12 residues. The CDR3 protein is CASSLPFQPQHF. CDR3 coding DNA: TGTGCCAGCAGCTTACCATTTCAGCCCCAGCATTTT.

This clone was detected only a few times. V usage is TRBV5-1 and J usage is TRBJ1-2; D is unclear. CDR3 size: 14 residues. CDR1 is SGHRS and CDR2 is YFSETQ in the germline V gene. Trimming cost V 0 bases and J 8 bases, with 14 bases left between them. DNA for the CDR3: TGCGCCAGCAGCTTGGGGGTCGTCTCGCGAGGCTACACCTTC. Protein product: CASSLGVVSRGYTF.

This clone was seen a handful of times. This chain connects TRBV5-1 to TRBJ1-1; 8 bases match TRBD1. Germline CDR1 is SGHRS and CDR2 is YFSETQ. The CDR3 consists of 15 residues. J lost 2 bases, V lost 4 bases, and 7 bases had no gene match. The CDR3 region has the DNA TGCGCCAGCAGCACAGGACAGGGTTCCAACACTGAAGCTTTCTTT. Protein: CASSTGQGSNTEAFF.

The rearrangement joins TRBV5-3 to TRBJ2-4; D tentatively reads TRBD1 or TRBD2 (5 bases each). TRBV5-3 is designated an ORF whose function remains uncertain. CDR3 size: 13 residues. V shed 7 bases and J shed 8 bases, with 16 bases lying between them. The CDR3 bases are TGTGCCAGACATATTTGGCGAGGGGACATTCAGTACTTC. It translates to CARHIWRGDIQYF.

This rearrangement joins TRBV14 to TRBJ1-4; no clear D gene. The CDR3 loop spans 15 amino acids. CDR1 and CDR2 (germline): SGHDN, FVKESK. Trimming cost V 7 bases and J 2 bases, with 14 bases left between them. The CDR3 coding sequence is TGTGCCAGCAATTCGGGAGGAATGACTAATGAAAAACTGTTTTTT. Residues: CASNSGGMTNEKLFF.

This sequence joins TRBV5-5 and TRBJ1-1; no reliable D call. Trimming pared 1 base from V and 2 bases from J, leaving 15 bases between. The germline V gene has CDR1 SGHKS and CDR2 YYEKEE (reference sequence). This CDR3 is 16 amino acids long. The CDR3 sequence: CASSLSRRRVNTEAFF. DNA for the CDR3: TGTGCCAGCAGCTTGTCTCGCCGGAGGGTAAACACTGAAGCTTTCTTT.

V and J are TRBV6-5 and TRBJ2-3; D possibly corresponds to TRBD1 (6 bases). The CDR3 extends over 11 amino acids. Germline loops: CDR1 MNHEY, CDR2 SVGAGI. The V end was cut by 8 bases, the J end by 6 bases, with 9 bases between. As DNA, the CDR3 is TGTGCCAGCCGAAGGGGGGATACGCAGTATTTT. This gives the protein CASRRGDTQYF.

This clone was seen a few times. The DNA of the CDR3 is TGCAGCGCCTCCCGGGACCTACGAGATACGCAGTATTTT. It specifies CSASRDLRDTQYF. This chain joins TRBV29-1 and TRBJ2-3; the D gene could be TRBD1 or TRBD2 (5 bases each). CDR1 is SQVTM and CDR2 is ANQGSEA in the germline V gene. The CDR3 sequence is 13 residues long. Trimming removed 7 bases at V and 5 bases at J, with 16 bases between.

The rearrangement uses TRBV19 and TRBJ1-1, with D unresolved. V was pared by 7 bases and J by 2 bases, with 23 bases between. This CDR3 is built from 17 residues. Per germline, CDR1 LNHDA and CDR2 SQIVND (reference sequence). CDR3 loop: CASKKGISLVGNTEAFF. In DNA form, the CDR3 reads TGTGCCAGTAAAAAGGGAATATCCCTGGTGGGAAACACTGAAGCTTTCTTT.

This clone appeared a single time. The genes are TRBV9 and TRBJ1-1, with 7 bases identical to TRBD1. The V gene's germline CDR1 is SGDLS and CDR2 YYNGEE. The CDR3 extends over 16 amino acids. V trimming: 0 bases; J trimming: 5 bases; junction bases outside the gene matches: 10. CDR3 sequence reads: CASSVETGPVPTEAFF. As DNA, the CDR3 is TGTGCCAGCAGCGTAGAGACAGGGCCGGTCCCGACTGAAGCTTTCTTT.

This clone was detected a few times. CDR3: CASSSYSRAPLTYEQYF. CDR3 DNA: TGTGCCAGCAGTTCCTACTCCCGGGCGCCTTTAACCTACGAGCAGTACTTC. This chain joins TRBV27 and TRBJ2-7; unclear D gene. The germline V gene encodes CDR1 MNHEY and CDR2 SMNVEV (reference sequence). V gave up 4 bases and J gave up 2 bases, with 21 bases separating them. The CDR3 totals 17 residues.

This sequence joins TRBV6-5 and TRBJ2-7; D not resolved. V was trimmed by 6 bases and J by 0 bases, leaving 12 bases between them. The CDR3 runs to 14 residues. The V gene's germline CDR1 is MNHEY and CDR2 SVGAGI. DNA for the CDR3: TGTGCCAGCAGCCGATCGACCTTCTCCTACGAGCAGTACTTC. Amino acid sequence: CASSRSTFSYEQYF.

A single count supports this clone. CDR3 protein: CASSEASDQETQYF. The CDR3, as DNA: TGTGCCAGCAGTGAAGCGTCAGACCAAGAGACCCAGTACTTC. This chain joins TRBV2 and TRBJ2-5; D not certain. CDR3 length equals 14 residues. Germline V gene lookup returns CDR1 SNHLY and CDR2 FYNNEI. The V end lost 0 bases, the J end lost 0 bases, and 5 bases lay between the germline ends. Filled out from reference TRBV2 and TRBJ2-5, the complete variable domain reads EPEVTQTPSHQVTQMGQEVILRCVPISNHLYFYWYRQILGQKVEFLVSFYNNEISEKSEIFDDQFSVERPDGSNFTLKIRSTKLEDSAMYFCASSEASDQETQYFGPGTRLLVL.

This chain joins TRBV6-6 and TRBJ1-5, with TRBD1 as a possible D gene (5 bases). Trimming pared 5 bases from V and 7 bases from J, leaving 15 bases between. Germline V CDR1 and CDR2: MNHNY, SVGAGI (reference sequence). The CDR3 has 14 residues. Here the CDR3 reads CASSTPGGGQPQHF. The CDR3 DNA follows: TGTGCCAGCAGTACCCCCGGGGGAGGGCAGCCCCAGCATTTT.

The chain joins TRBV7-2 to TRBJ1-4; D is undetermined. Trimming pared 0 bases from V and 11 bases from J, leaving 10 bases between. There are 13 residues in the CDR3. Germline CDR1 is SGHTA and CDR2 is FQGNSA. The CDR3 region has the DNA TGTGCCAGCAGCTTAGCGCTGGGCGGGAAACTGTTTTTT. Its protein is CASSLALGGKLFF.

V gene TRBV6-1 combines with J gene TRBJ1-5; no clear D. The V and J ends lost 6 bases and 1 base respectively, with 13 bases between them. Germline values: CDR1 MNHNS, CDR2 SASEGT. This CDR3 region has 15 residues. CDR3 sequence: CASRWTFQSNQPQHF. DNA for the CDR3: TGTGCCAGCAGATGGACTTTCCAGAGCAATCAGCCCCAGCATTTT.